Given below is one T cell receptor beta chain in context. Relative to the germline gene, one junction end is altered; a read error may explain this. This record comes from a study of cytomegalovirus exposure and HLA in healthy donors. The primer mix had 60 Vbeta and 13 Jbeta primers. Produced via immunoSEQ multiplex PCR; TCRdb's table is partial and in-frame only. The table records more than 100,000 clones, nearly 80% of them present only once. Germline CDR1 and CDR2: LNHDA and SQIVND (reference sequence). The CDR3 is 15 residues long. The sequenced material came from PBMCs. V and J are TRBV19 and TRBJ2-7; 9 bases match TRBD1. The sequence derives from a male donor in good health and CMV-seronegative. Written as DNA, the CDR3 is TGTGCCAGTAGTATACTGGGACAGGGCTCCGACGAGCAGTACTTC. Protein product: CASSILGQGSDEQYF.